The table lists the clone carrying this TCR beta chain with many counts. Its antigen is not known. Time point here: patch test 1, 2 weeks after DPC sensitization. Treatment noted: therapeutic diphenylcyclopropenone sensitization with weekly scalp DPC. Attachment of unique molecular identifiers to individual cDNA molecules was performed in the library. Original processing notes: Ranging from roughly 23,224 to 700,000, TCR counts per sample had a median value of roughly 96,000. TCRdb independently ran MiXCR on the RACE reads; one entry per CDR3 protein. It is TCRdb's table, rather than the study itself, that gives the V and J calls and clone size. The sample carries 180,000 or so distinct CDR3 sequences, about 20% recorded once. This sample is drawn from a study of human T cells and chemical hapten exposure. The wider study: All patients underwent weekly scalp dosing with diphenylcyclopropenone for the full roughly 25-week study. General study findings and limits: Counts of TCRs expanded at PT1 correlated positively with patch test score.

This CDR3 is built from 15 residues. V lost 4 bases, J lost 2 bases, and 12 bases lay in between. Germline CDR1 and CDR2: LGHDT and YNNKEL (reference sequence). The V and J genes are TRBV3-1 and TRBJ2-1; the D gene is possibly TRBD2 (5 bases). The sequence was obtained from a woman between 50 and 59 years old with alopecia areata. Some clones in this sample may be carry-over from other donors' samples. Sequenced material: whole blood, taken in connection with sensitization to the hapten diphenylcyclopropenone (DPC). For the CDR3, the DNA is TGTGCCAGCAGCCTAGGGCGGGCCACCTACAATGAGCAGTTCTTC. Translating it yields CASSLGRATYNEQFF.